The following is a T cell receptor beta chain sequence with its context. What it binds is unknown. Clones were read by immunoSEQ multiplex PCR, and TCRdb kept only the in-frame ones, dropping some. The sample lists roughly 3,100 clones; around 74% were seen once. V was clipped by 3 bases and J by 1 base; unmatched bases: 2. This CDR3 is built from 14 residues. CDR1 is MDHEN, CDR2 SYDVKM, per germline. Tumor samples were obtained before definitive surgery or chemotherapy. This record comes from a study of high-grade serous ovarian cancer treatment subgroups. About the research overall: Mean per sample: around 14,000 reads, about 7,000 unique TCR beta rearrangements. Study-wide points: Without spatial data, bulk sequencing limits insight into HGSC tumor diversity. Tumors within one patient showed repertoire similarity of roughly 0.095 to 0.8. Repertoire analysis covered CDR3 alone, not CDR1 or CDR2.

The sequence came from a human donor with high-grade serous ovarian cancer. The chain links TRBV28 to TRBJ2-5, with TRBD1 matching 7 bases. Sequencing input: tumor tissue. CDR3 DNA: TGTGCCAGCAGTTTCGGGACAGCCCAAGAGACCCAGTACTTC. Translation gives CASSFGTAQETQYF. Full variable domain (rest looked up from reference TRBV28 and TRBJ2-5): DVKVTQSSRYLVKRTGEKVFLECVQDMDHENMFWYRQDPGLGLRLIYFSYDVKMKEKGDIPEGYSVSREKKERFSLILESASTNQTSMYLCASSFGTAQETQYFGPGTRLLVL.